The sequence of this T cell receptor beta chain was determined in a study of blood T cell repertoires in COVID-19. Study-wide context: Whether acute or convalescent, the COVID-19 samples came from the United States, Italy and Spain. T cells, B-cell-depleted T cells, or PBMCs supplied cDNA or gDNA.

Trimming took 5 bases from V and 3 from J; bases not matched to a gene: 11. The CDR3 contains 17 residues. CDR1 SGHTA and CDR2 FQGNSA come from the germline V gene. The protocol was immunoSEQ multiplex PCR, while the TCRdb copy is restricted to in-frame clones and leaves out a portion. The sample includes about 370,000 clones, over 75% seen only once; the top ten take about 1%. The sequencing sample was made of PBMCs or T cells enriched from blood (not recorded which). This receptor was taken from a man between 18 and 35 years old who had recovered from COVID-19. This rearrangement joins TRBV7-2 to TRBJ2-1, with 9 bases lining up with TRBD2. In DNA, the CDR3 is TGTGCCAGCAGCCCCGTTGGTAGCGGGAGTTTCTACAATGAGCAGTTCTTC. Its translation is CASSPVGSGSFYNEQFF.